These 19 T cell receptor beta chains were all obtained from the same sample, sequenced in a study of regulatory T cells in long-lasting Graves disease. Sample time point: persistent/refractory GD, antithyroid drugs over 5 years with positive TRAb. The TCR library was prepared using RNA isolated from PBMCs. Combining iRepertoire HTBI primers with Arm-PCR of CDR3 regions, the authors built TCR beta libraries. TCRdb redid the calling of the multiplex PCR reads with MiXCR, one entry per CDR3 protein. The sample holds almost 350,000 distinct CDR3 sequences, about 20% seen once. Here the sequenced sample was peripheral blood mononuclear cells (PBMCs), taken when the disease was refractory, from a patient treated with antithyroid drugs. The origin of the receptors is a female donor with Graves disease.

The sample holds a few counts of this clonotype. The DNA for the CDR3 is TGTGCCAGCAGTTTCTCGGGGGACGCCTACAATGAGCAGTTCTTC. It encodes CASSFSGDAYNEQFF. This chain uses TRBV28 with TRBJ2-1, with a tentative D call TRBD2 (6 bases). Germline loops: CDR1 MDHEN, CDR2 SYDVKM. This CDR3 spans 15 amino acids. Trimming pared 3 bases from V and 2 bases from J, leaving 11 bases between.

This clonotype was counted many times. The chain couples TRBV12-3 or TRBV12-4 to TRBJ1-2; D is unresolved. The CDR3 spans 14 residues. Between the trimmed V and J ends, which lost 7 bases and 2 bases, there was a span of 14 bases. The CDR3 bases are TGTGCCAGCACCCCAGTGGCCCGAAACTATGGCTACACCTTC. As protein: CASTPVARNYGYTF.

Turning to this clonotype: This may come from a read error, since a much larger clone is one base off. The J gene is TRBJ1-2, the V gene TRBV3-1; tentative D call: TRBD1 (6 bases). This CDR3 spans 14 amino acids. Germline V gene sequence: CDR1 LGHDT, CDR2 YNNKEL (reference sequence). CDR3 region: CAISENREGYGYTF. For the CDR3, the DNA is TGTGCCATCAGCGAAAACAGGGAGGGCTATGGCTACACCTTC.

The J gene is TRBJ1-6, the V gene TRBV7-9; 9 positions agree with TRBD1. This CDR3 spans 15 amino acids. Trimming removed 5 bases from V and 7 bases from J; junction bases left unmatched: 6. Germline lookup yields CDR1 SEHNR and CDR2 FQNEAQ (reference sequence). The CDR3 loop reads CASSHRDRVNSPLHF. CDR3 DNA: TGTGCCAGCAGCCACCGGGACAGGGTCAATTCACCCCTCCACTTT.

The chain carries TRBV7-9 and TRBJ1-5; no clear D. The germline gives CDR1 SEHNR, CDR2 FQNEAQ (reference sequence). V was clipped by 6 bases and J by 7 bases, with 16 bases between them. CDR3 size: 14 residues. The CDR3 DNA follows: TGTGCCAGCAGTTCGGCCCAAATCGGGCAGCCCCAGCATTTT. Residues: CASSSAQIGQPQHF.

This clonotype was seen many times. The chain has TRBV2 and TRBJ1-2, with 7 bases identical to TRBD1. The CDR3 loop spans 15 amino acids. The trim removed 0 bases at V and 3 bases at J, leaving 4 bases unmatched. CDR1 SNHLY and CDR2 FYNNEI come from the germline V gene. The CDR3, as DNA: TGTGCCAGCAGTGAAGCGCGACAGGGATACTATGGCTACACCTTC. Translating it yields CASSEARQGYYGYTF.

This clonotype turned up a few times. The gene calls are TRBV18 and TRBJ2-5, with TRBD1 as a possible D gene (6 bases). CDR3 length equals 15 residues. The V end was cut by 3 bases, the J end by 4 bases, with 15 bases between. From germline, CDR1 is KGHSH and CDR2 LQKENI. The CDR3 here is CASSPMDRPLETQYF. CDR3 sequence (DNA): TGTGCCAGCTCACCGATGGACAGACCATTAGAGACCCAGTACTTC.

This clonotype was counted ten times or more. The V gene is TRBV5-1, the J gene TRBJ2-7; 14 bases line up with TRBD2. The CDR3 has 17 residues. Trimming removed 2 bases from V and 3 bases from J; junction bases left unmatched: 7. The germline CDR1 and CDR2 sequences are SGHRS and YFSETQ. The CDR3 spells CASSFPSGTSGSYEQYF. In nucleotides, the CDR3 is TGCGCCAGCAGCTTCCCTTCTGGGACTAGCGGGAGCTACGAGCAGTACTTC.

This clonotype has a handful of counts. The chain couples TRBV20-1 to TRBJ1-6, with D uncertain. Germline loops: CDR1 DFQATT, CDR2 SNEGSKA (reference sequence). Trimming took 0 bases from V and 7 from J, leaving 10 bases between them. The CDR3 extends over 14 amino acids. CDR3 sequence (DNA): TGCAGTGCTAGAGATCGGGTGACGAATTCACCCCTCCACTTT. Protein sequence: CSARDRVTNSPLHF.

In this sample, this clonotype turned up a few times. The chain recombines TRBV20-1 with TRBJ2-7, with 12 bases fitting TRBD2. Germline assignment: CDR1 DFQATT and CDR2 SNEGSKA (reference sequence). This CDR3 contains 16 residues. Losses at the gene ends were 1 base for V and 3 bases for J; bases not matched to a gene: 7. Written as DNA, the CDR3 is TGCAGTGCTAGAGGACGGCTAGCGGGAGGGAGCTACGAGCAGTACTTC. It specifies CSARGRLAGGSYEQYF.

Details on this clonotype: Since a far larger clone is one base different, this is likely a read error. CDR3 in amino acids: CASSTYQETQYF. The CDR3 nucleotides read TGTGCCAGCAGCACCTACCAAGAGACCCAGTACTTC. This chain links TRBV15 with TRBJ2-5; no definite D call. This CDR3 spans 12 amino acids. CDR1 LNHNV and CDR2 YYDKDF come from the germline V gene (reference sequence).

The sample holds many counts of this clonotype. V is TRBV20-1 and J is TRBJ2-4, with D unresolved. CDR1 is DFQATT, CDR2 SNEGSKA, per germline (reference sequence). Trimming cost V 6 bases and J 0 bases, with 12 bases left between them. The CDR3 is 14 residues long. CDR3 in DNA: TGCAGTGCCCAAGAGAGAGTAGCCAAAAACATTCAGTACTTC. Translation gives CSAQERVAKNIQYF.

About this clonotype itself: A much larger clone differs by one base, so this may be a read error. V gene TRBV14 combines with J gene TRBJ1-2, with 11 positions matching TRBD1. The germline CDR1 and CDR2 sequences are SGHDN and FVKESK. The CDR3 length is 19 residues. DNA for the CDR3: TGTGCCAGCAGCCAAGCTTCGGACAGGGGGCTTAGTTTCGGCTATGGCCACACCTTC. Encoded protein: CASSQASDRGLSFGYGHTF.

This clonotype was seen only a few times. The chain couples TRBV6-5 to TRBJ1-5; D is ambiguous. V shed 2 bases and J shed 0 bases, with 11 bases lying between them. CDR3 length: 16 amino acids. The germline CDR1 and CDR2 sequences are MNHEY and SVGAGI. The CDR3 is CASSYRPINSNQPQHF. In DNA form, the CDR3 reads TGTGCCAGCAGTTACCGCCCGATTAATAGCAATCAGCCCCAGCATTTT.

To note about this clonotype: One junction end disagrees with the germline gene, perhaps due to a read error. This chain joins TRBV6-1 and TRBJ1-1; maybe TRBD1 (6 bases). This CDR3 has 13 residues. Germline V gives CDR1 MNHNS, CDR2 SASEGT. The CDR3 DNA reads TGTGTCAGCAGTGGGACATTGAACACTGAAGCTTTCTTT. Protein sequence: CVSSGTLNTEAFF.

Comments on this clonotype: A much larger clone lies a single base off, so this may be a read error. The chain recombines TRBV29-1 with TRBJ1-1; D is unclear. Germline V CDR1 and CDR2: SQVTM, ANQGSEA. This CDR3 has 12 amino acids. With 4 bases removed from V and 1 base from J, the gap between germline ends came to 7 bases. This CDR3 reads CSVGRGNTEAFF. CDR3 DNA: TGCAGCGTTGGTCGGGGGAACACTGAAGCTTTCTTT.

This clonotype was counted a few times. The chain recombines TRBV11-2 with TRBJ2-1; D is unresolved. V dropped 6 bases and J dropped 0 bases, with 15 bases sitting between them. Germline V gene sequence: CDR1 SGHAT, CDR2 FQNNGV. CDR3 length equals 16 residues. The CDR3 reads CASRYPWTTSYNEQFF. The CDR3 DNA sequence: TGTGCCAGCAGGTATCCTTGGACGACCTCCTACAATGAGCAGTTCTTC.

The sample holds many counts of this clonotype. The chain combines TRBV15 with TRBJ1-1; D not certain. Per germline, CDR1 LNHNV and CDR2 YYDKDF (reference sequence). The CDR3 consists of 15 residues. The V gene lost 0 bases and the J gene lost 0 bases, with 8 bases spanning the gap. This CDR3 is CATSRDGGMNTEAFF. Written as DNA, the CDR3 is TGTGCCACCAGCAGAGACGGTGGCATGAACACTGAAGCTTTCTTT.

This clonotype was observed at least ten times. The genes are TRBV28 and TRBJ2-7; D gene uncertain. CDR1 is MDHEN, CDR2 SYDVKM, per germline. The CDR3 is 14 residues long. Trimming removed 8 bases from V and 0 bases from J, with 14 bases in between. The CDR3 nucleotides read TGTGCCAGCTCTTTCGGGCATAGCTCCTACGAGCAGTACTTC. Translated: CASSFGHSSYEQYF.